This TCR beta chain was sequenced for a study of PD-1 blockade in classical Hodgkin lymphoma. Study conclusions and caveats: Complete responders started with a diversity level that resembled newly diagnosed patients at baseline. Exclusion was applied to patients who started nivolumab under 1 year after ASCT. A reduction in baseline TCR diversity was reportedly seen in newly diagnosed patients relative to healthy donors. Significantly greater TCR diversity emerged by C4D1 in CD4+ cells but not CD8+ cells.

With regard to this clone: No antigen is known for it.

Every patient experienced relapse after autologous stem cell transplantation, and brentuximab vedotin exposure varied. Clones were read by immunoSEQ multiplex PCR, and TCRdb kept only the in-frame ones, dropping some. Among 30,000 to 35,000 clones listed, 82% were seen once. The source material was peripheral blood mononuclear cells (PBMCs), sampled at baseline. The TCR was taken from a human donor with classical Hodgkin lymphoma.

The CDR3 reads CASSPGNLNSPLHF. CDR3 in DNA: TGTGCCAGTAGTCCAGGGAATTTAAATTCACCCCTCCACTTT. The V and J genes are TRBV19 and TRBJ1-6, with D possibly matching TRBD1 (5 bases). Trimming cost V 5 bases and J 7 bases, with 12 bases left between them. Germline V gene lookup returns CDR1 LNHDA and CDR2 SQIVND (reference sequence). CDR3 size: 14 residues. The full variable domain, with the rest looked up from reference TRBV19 and TRBJ1-6, is DGGITQSPKYLFRKEGQNVTLSCEQNLNHDAMYWYRQDPGQGLRLIYYSQIVNDFQKGDIAEGYSVSREKKESFPLTVTSAQKNPTAFYLCASSPGNLNSPLHFGNGTRLTVT.